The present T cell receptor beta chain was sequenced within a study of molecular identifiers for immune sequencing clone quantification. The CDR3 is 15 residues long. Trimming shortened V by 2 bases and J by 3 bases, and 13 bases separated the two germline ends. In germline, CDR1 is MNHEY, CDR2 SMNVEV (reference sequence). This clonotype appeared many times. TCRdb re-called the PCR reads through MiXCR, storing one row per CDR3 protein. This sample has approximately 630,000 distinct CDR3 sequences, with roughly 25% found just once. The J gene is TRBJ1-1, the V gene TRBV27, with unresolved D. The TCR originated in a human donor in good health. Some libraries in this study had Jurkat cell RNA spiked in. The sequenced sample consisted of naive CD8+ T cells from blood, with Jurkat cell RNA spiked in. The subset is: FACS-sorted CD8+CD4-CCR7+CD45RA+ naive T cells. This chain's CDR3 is CASSLGLIKDTEAFF. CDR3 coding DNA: TGTGCCAGCAGTTTAGGGTTAATCAAGGACACTGAAGCTTTCTTT.